A selection of T cell receptor beta chains follows, all from one sample in a study of blood T cells in healthy people across ages. TCRdb passed the 5' RACE reads through MiXCR, listing each CDR3 protein once. The sample contains fewer than 900,000 distinct CDR3 sequences, roughly 43% of which appear only once. Sequenced sample: blood. These receptors all come from a woman aged 60-75 years in good health. The CDR3 runs from the conserved cysteine through the conserved F or W. The D gene is left open where the match is weak. Expanded clones get a size class; other rows say once, few or many, or leave the size out.

j_call,d_call,cdr3_length,clone_size,v_call,cdr3_aa,cdr3_nt
TRBJ2-1,.,16,.,TRBV28,CASSSIPGLTYNEQFF,TGTGCCAGCAGTTCCATACCGGGATTGACCTACAATGAGCAGTTCTTC
TRBJ2-1,TRBD2,14,many,TRBV6-2/TRBV6-3,CASSFTSGYNEQFF,TGTGCCAGCAGTTTCACTAGCGGGTACAATGAGCAGTTCTTC
TRBJ2-7,.,15,.,TRBV5-1,CASSLNRDVTCEQYF,TGTGCCAGCAGCTTAAACCGGGACGTAACCTGCGAGCAGTACTTC
TRBJ2-4,.,14,.,TRBV3-1,CASSLRGEAGEQYF,TGTGCCAGCAGCCTAAGGGGGGAAGCCGGGGAGCAGTACTTC
TRBJ1-1,.,13,.,TRBV7-3,CASSLTGRGAAFF,TGTGCCAGCAGCTTAACGGGCCGGGGGGCAGCTTTCTTT
TRBJ2-3,.,16,few,TRBV9,CASSVAAGARTDTQYF,TGTGCCAGCAGCGTAGCTGCGGGGGCTAGGACAGATACGCAGTATTTT
TRBJ2-1,.,19,once,TRBV7-9,CASSEIPWDFRSGGNEQFF,TGTGCCAGCAGCGAAATTCCATGGGACTTCCGGTCGGGCGGCAATGAGCAGTTCTTC
TRBJ2-2,.,14,.,TRBV6-1,CASLSRAHTGELFF,TGTGCCAGCCTATCCAGGGCGCACACCGGGGAGCTGTTTTTT
TRBJ2-7,.,14,.,TRBV7-8,CASSLDQGPHEQYF,TGTGCCAGCAGCTTAGACCAGGGCCCCCACGAGCAGTACTTC
TRBJ2-7,.,15,.,TRBV9,CASSPGTFPRYEQYF,TGTGCCAGCAGCCCTGGGACTTTTCCTAGATACGAGCAGTACTTC
TRBJ2-2,.,15,.,TRBV7-3,CASSFGGLRAGELFF,TGTGCCAGCAGCTTCGGCGGGCTCAGGGCCGGGGAGCTGTTTTTT
TRBJ2-2,TRBD1,16,.,TRBV9,CASSARGGRDTGELFF,TGTGCCAGCAGCGCGAGAGGGGGCCGGGACACCGGGGAGCTGTTTTTT
TRBJ1-2,TRBD1,15,few,TRBV7-3,CASSRSGDRGYGYTF,TGTGCCAGCAGCCGCTCCGGAGACAGGGGTTATGGCTACACCTTC
TRBJ1-5,.,13,.,TRBV14,CASSQSTLQPQHF,TGTGCCAGCAGCCAATCTACCCTTCAGCCCCAGCATTTT
TRBJ1-2,.,15,.,TRBV21-1,CASSPRDFTSYGYTF,TGTGCCAGCAGCCCCCGGGACTTTACCTCCTATGGCTACACCTTC
TRBJ2-1,.,12,many,TRBV6-5,CASKGLFNEQFF,TGTGCCAGCAAGGGTCTATTTAATGAGCAGTTCTTC
TRBJ2-7,TRBD1,15,.,TRBV20-1,CSARDPGTDSYEQYF,TGCAGTGCTAGAGACCCCGGGACAGACTCCTACGAGCAGTACTTC
TRBJ2-3,.,15,.,TRBV27,CASSSTVSSTDTQYF,TGTGCCAGCAGTTCGACAGTCAGTAGCACAGATACGCAGTATTTT
TRBJ2-1,TRBD2,15,.,TRBV9,CASSETGTSQCEQFF,TGTGCCAGCAGCGAAACCGGGACTAGCCAGTGTGAGCAGTTCTTC
TRBJ2-7,.,14,many,TRBV12-3/TRBV12-4,CASSWQTGDYEQYF,TGTGCCAGCAGTTGGCAGACAGGAGATTACGAGCAGTACTTC
TRBJ2-3,.,13,.,TRBV10-1,CASRGDFTDTQYF,TGCGCCAGCAGGGGGGATTTCACAGATACGCAGTATTTT
TRBJ2-7,TRBD2,16,few,TRBV6-2/TRBV6-3,CASSPQLLAENYEQYF,TGTGCCAGCAGTCCGCAATTACTAGCGGAAAACTACGAGCAGTACTTC
TRBJ2-1,.,15,few,TRBV7-2,CASSLDGFSYNEQFF,TGTGCCAGCAGCTTAGACGGGTTTTCCTACAATGAGCAGTTCTTC
TRBJ2-2,TRBD1,16,.,TRBV7-2,CASSTYRGHDTGELFF,TGTGCCAGCAGCACCTACAGGGGGCACGACACCGGGGAGCTGTTTTTT
TRBJ2-3,TRBD1,17,few,TRBV12-3/TRBV12-4,CASTLWRTGDGTDTQYF,TGTGCCAGCACCCTCTGGAGGACAGGGGATGGGACAGATACGCAGTATTTT
TRBJ2-1,TRBD2,12,few,TRBV19,CASTSGNNEQFF,TGTGCCAGTACTAGCGGGAACAATGAGCAGTTCTTC
TRBJ2-1,.,16,few,TRBV18,CASSPTRGAGYNEQFF,TGTGCCAGCTCACCGACACGGGGGGCTGGCTACAATGAGCAGTTCTTC
TRBJ2-7,.,13,.,TRBV12-3/TRBV12-4,CASSSGDYGEQYF,TGTGCCAGCAGTTCCGGCGACTACGGCGAGCAGTACTTC
TRBJ2-7,.,14,few,TRBV4-3,CASSPYSGDYEQYF,TGCGCCAGCAGCCCCTATTCGGGAGACTACGAGCAGTACTTC
TRBJ1-2,.,13,.,TRBV10-3,CAMMAGNNYGYTF,TGTGCCATGATGGCGGGGAATAACTATGGCTACACCTTC
TRBJ2-3,.,15,.,TRBV4-1,CASSQDRRGIDTQYF,TGCGCCAGCAGCCAAGATCGCCGCGGGATAGATACGCAGTATTTT